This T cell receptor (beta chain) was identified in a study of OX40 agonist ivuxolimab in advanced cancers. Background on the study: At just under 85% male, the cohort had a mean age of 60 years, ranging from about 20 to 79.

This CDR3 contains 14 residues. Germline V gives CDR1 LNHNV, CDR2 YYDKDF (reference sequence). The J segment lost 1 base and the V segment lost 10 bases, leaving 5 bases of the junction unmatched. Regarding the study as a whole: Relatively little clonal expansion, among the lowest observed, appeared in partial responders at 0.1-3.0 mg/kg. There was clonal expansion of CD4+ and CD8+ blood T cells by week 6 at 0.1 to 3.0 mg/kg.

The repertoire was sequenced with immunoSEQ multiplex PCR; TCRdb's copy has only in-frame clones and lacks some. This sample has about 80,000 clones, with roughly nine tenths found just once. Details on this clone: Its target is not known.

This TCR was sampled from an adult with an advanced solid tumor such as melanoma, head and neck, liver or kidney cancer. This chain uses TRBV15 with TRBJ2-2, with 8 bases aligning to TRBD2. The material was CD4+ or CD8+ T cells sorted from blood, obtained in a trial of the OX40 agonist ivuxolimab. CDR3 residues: CASAGGLNTGELFF. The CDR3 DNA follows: TGTGCCAGCGCGGGAGGTCTGAACACCGGGGAGCTGTTTTTT.